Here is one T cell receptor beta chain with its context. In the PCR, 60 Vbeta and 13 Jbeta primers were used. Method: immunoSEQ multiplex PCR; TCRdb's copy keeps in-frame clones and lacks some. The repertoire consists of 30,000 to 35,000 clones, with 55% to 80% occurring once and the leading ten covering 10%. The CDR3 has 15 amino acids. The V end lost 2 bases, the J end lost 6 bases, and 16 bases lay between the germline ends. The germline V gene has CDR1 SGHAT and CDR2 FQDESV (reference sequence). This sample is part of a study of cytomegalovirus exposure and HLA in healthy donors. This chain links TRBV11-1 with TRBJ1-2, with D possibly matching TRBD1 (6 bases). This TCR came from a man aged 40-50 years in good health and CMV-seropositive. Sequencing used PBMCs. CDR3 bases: TGTGCCAGCAGCTTAAGTGGATGGGGGCCGGATGGCTACACCTTC. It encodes CASSLSGWGPDGYTF.